The clone carrying this T cell receptor beta chain was observed a handful of times. The antigen is unknown. The data stem from a study of CD8 T cells in ankylosing spondylitis. Study conclusions and caveats: Ankylosing spondylitis blood appeared to be characterized by a TCR beta motif of 8 or 9 highly homologous variants.

MiXCR was run by TCRdb on the 5' RACE reads, yielding one entry per CDR3 protein. The data contain fewer than 750,000 distinct CDR3 sequences, 15% to 20% of them singletons. This TCR derives from a male donor with ankylosing spondylitis. The sequenced material came from blood, either unsorted or a sorted T cell fraction (not recorded which).

The CDR3 DNA sequence: TGTGCCTGGAATGATTTACACCTCGGGGGTAACTATGGCTACACCTTC. This codes for CAWNDLHLGGNYGYTF. The chain uses TRBV30 and TRBJ1-2; a weak D match, TRBD1 (5 bases). V was shortened by 4 bases and J by 1 base, with 19 bases between the two germline ends. The CDR3 runs 16 residues. Germline CDR1 is GTSNPN and CDR2 is SVGIG (reference sequence).